This TCR beta chain was captured in a study of cytotoxic CD8 clonotypes in ibrutinib-treated CLL. Turning to the study itself: Recorded responses included around 25 partial and 2 complete; following median roughly 68 months, approximately 14 stayed remitted and roughly 12 progressed.

Approximately 2 micrograms of genomic DNA from cryopreserved PBMCs went into TCR beta libraries. CDR3 length: 11 amino acids. V lost 6 bases, J lost 5 bases, and 6 bases lay in between. The germline gives CDR1 SNHLY, CDR2 FYNNEI. Generated by immunoSEQ multiplex PCR, the TCRdb table keeps only in-frame clones and is missing some. The table has almost 250,000 clones, 70% seen once. This clone was observed once. This receptor was obtained from a human donor with chronic lymphocytic leukemia. Sample: PBMCs, taken after 24 months of ibrutinib treatment. The chain has TRBV2 and TRBJ2-3; D gene unclear. CDR3: CASSPEDTQYF. The CDR3 region has the DNA TGTGCCAGCAGCCCAGAAGATACGCAGTATTTT.